The 23 T cell receptor beta chains presented below share a single source sample, sequenced in a study of T cells expressing NK-cell markers. TCRdb reprocessed the 5' RACE reads, keeping one entry per CDR3 protein, no DNA. This repertoire includes roughly 150,000 distinct CDR3 sequences. The sample consisted of blood T cells: a sorted CD56 or NKG2C T cell subset, CD4+ or CD8+ T cells, or bulk PBMC T cells (not recorded which). The receptor source for this set is a woman between 18 and 70 years old in good health.

The chain is built from TRBV18 and TRBJ1-4. The V gene's germline CDR1 is KGHSH and CDR2 LQKENI. This CDR3 has 13 residues. The CDR3 loop reads CASSPQKNEKLFF.

CDR3 amino acids: CASSLMGVAIQETQYF. The gene calls are TRBV5-5 and TRBJ2-5; TCRdb's D call of TRBD1 is untestable without DNA. The CDR3 runs 16 residues. Germline CDR1 reads SGHKS; CDR2 reads YYEKEE (reference sequence).

The rearrangement uses TRBV28 and TRBJ2-2; the D call from TCRdb, TRBD2, cannot be confirmed without DNA. The CDR3 totals 17 residues. Germline CDR1 MDHEN, CDR2 SYDVKM. The CDR3 is CASSFLAGAGNTGELFF.

The chain joins TRBV5-1 to TRBJ2-7; TCRdb names TRBD1, which stays unverified in the absence of DNA. Germline CDR1 and CDR2: SGHRS and YFSETQ. This CDR3 spans 14 amino acids. The chain's CDR3 is CASSLVDRGYEQYF. The full variable domain, with the rest looked up from reference TRBV5-1 and TRBJ2-7, is KAGVTQTPRYLIKTRGQQVTLSCSPISGHRSVSWYQQTPGQGLQFLFEYFSETQRNKGNFPGRFSGRQFSNSRSEMNVSTLELGDSALYLCASSLVDRGYEQYFGPGTRLTVT.

V is TRBV2 and J is TRBJ2-7. The CDR3 length is 13 residues. Germline V gives CDR1 SNHLY, CDR2 FYNNEI. CDR3 in amino acids: CASTKGAAYEQYF.

This rearrangement joins TRBV7-7 to TRBJ1-6; there is no DNA to check the TCRdb D call of TRBD1. The CDR3 runs to 13 residues. Germline CDR1 and CDR2: SSHAT and FNYEAQ (reference sequence). The CDR3 here is CASSQTGDSPLHF.

The chain combines TRBV11-2 with TRBJ2-2; there is no DNA to check the TCRdb D call of TRBD2. CDR3 length: 15 residues. Germline CDR1 is SGHAT and CDR2 is FQNNGV. The CDR3 protein is CASSSTLAGRGELFF.

The rearrangement links TRBV5-1 to TRBJ2-3; TCRdb names TRBD1, which stays unverified in the absence of DNA. The CDR3 consists of 16 residues. Germline-derived CDR1 and CDR2 are SGHRS and YFSETQ. The CDR3 here is CASSLTGQGGTDTQYF.

CDR3 residues: CASSYGTMNTEAFF. The chain is built from TRBV6-5 and TRBJ1-1; TCRdb proposes TRBD1, but this gene call is untestable without DNA. There are 14 residues in the CDR3. Per the germline V gene, CDR1 is MNHEY and CDR2 is SVGAGI.

V and J are TRBV4-2 and TRBJ2-7. The CDR3 extends over 14 amino acids. Germline CDR1 LGHNA, CDR2 YNFKEQ. CDR3 sequence: CASSQATTPYEQYF.

The chain links TRBV20-1 to TRBJ1-1; TCRdb selects TRBD1, and the lack of DNA leaves this call unchecked. There are 16 residues in the CDR3. CDR1 and CDR2 from the germline V gene are DFQATT and SNEGSKA (reference sequence). The CDR3 sequence is CSARDPLTAMNTEAFF.

The chain links TRBV24-1 to TRBJ1-5; there is no DNA to check the TCRdb D call of TRBD1. CDR1 KGHDR and CDR2 SFDVKD come from the germline V gene. The CDR3 is 14 residues long. CDR3 loop: CATEQGSGNQPQHF.

The chain has TRBV4-2 and TRBJ2-7; the D call of TRBD2 rests on TCRdb alone, since no DNA is present to check it. The CDR3 covers 17 residues. Germline V lookup: CDR1 LGHNA, CDR2 YNFKEQ. The CDR3 sequence: CASSQESLGGGAYEQYF.

This chain joins TRBV9 and TRBJ2-7; lacking DNA, the TRBD2 call made by TCRdb goes unchecked. CDR1 and CDR2 (germline): SGDLS, YYNGEE. The length of the CDR3 is 16 residues. The CDR3 is CASSRAGGASWIEQYF. Together with reference TRBV9 and TRBJ2-7, the CDR3 gives the full variable domain: DSGVTQTPKHLITATGQRVTLRCSPRSGDLSVYWYQQSLDQGLQFLIQYYNGEERAKGNILERFSAQQFPDLHSELNLSSLELGDSALYFCASSRAGGASWIEQYFGPGTRLTVT.

This chain connects TRBV5-1 to TRBJ1-1; the D call of TRBD1 rests on TCRdb alone, since no DNA is present to check it. In germline, CDR1 is SGHRS, CDR2 YFSETQ. The CDR3 extends over 17 amino acids. The CDR3 spells CASSSNPRRGSNTEAFF.

The CDR3 loop reads CATSDLVRNEQFF. The chain links TRBV24-1 to TRBJ2-1. CDR1 and CDR2 (germline): KGHDR, SFDVKD. This CDR3 region has 13 residues.

The CDR3 spells CSVGPSGRTDTQYF. The chain employs TRBV29-1 and TRBJ2-3; TCRdb proposes TRBD2, but this gene call is untestable without DNA. Germline V gives CDR1 SQVTM, CDR2 ANQGSEA. The CDR3 covers 14 residues.

This chain uses TRBV3-1 with TRBJ2-2; with no DNA, the TCRdb D assignment of TRBD1 cannot be verified. This CDR3 has 18 residues. Germline values: CDR1 LGHDT, CDR2 YNNKEL (reference sequence). CDR3 residues: CASSQVPTGGSDTGELFF. Full variable domain (outside the CDR3, taken from reference TRBV3-1 and TRBJ2-2): DTAVSQTPKYLVTQMGNDKSIKCEQNLGHDTMYWYKQDSKKFLKIMFSYNNKELIINETVPNRFSPKSPDKAHLNLHINSLELGDSAVYFCASSQVPTGGSDTGELFFGEGSRLTVL.

The V gene is TRBV5-5, the J gene TRBJ1-3. CDR3 size: 14 residues. The germline gives CDR1 SGHKS, CDR2 YYEKEE (reference sequence). The chain's CDR3 is CASSLQFSGNTIYF.

The V and J genes are TRBV21-1 and TRBJ2-7. TRBV21-1 is noted as a pseudogene. The CDR3 extends over 15 amino acids. Here the CDR3 reads CASGLAVQPLYEQYF.

The rearrangement uses TRBV3-1 and TRBJ1-1; absent DNA, TCRdb's TRBD1 call cannot be checked. Per the germline V gene, CDR1 is LGHDT and CDR2 is YNNKEL (reference sequence). The CDR3 is made up of 12 amino acids. The CDR3 spells CASYRPGEKAFF.

The chain employs TRBV28 and TRBJ2-7; TCRdb calls TRBD1, which cannot be checked without DNA. The CDR3 contains 14 residues. Germline-derived CDR1 and CDR2 are MDHEN and SYDVKM. This chain's CDR3 is CASSQIPQDREQYF.

The chain is built from TRBV20-1 and TRBJ1-4; the TRBD1 assignment by TCRdb is unverifiable without DNA. The germline CDR1 and CDR2 sequences are DFQATT and SNEGSKA (reference sequence). This CDR3 spans 14 amino acids. This chain's CDR3 is CSAIRAGPNEKLFF.